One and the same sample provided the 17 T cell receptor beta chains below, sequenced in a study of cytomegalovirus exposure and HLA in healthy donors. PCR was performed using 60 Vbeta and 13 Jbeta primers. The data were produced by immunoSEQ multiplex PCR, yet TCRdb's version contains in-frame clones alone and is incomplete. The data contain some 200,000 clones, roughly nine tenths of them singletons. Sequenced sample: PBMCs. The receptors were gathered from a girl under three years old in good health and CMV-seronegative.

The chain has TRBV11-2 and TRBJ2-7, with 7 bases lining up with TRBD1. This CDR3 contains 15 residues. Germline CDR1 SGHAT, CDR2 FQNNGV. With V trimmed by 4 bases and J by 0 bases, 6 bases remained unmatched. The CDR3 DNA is TGTGCCAGCAGCTGGGGACAGCCCAGCTCCTACGAGCAGTACTTC. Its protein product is CASSWGQPSSYEQYF.

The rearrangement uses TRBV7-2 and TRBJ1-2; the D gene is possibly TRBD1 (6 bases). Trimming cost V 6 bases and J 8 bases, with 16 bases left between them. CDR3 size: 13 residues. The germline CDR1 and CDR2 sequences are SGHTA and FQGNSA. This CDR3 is CASSRGSVFGYTF. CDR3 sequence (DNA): TGTGCCAGCAGTAGGGGGTCGGTATTCGGCTACACCTTC.

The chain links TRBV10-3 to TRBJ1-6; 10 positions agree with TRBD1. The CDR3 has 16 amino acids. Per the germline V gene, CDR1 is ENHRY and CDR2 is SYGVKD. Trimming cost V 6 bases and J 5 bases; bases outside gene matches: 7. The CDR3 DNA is TGTGCCATCAGAGAGGGACAGGGGATTAATAATTCACCCCTCCACTTT. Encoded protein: CAIREGQGINNSPLHF.

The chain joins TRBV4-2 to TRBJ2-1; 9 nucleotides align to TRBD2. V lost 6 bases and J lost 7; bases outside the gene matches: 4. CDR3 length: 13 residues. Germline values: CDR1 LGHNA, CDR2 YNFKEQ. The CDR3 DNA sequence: TGTGCCAGCAGAAGTAGCGGGAGTAATGAGCAGTTCTTC. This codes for CASRSSGSNEQFF.

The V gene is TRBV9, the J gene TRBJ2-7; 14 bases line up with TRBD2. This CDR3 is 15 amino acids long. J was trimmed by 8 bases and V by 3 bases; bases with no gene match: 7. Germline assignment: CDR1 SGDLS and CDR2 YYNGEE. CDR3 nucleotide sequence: TGTGCCAGCAGCGGATCCGGGACTAGCGGGGGAAAGCAGTACTTC. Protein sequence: CASSGSGTSGGKQYF. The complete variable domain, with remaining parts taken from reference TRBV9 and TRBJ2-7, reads DSGVTQTPKHLITATGQRVTLRCSPRSGDLSVYWYQQSLDQGLQFLIQYYNGEERAKGNILERFSAQQFPDLHSELNLSSLELGDSALYFCASSGSGTSGGKQYFGPGTRLTVT.

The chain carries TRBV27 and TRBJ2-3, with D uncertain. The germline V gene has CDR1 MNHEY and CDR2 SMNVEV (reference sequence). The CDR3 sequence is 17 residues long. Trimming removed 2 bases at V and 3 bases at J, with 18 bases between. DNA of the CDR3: TGTGCCAGCAGTTTAATGCGCGGAAGCAAACGGACAGATACGCAGTATTTT. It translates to CASSLMRGSKRTDTQYF.

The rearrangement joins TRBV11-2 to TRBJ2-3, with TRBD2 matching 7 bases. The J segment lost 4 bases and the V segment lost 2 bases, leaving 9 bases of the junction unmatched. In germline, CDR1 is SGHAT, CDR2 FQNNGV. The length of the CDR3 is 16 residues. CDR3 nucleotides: TGTGCCAGCAGCTTACGAGCGGGGCCTGCGGCAGATACGCAGTATTTT. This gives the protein CASSLRAGPAADTQYF.

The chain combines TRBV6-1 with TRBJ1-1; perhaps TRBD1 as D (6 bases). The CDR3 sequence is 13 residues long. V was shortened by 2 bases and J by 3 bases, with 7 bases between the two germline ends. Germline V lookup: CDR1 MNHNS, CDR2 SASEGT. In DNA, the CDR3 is TGTGCCAGCAGTGAACACAGGGACACTGAAGCTTTCTTT. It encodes CASSEHRDTEAFF.

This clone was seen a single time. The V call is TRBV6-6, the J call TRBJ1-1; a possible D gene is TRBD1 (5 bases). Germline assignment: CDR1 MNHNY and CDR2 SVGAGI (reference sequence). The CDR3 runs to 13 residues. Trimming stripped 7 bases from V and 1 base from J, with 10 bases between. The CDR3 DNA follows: TGTGCCAGCATATTGGGGGGGAACACTGAAGCTTTCTTT. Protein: CASILGGNTEAFF.

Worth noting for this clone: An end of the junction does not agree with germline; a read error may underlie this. The CDR3 protein is CASSDPGWNTEVFF. The CDR3, as DNA: TGTGCCAGCAGTGACCCGGGGTGGAACACTGAAGTTTTCTTT. The chain joins TRBV25-1 to TRBJ1-1; D remains unclear. The CDR3 covers 14 residues. Per germline, CDR1 MGHDK and CDR2 SYGVNS.

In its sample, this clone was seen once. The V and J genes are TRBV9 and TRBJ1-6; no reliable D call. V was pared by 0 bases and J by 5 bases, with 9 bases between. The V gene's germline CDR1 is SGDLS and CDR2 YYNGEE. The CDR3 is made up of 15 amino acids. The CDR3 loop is CASSVGDADNSPLHF. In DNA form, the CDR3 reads TGTGCCAGCAGCGTAGGTGATGCAGATAATTCACCCCTCCACTTT. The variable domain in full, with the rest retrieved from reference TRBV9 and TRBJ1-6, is DSGVTQTPKHLITATGQRVTLRCSPRSGDLSVYWYQQSLDQGLQFLIQYYNGEERAKGNILERFSAQQFPDLHSELNLSSLELGDSALYFCASSVGDADNSPLHFGNGTRLTVT.

CDR3 region: CASSLGDRGYEQYF. In DNA, the CDR3 is TGTGCCAGCAGCTTGGGGGACAGAGGCTACGAGCAGTACTTC. V is TRBV7-3 and J is TRBJ2-7; TRBD1 matches at 7 bases. Germline lookup yields CDR1 SGHTA and CDR2 FQGTGA. V shed 3 bases and J 3 bases; nucleotides not matched to a gene: 5. There are 14 residues in the CDR3.

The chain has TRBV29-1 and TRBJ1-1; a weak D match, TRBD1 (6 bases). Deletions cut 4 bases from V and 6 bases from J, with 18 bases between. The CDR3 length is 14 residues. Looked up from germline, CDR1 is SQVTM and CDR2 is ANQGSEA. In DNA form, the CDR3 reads TGCAGCGTTGCGGTCGGGGGGCCCTACCCTGAAGCTTTCTTT. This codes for CSVAVGGPYPEAFF.

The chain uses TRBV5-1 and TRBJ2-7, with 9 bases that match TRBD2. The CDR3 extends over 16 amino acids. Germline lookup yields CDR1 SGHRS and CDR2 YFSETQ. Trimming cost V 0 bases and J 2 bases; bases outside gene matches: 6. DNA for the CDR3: TGCGCCAGCAGCTTGGAGGGGATAGCGGGAGCCTACGAGCAGTACTTC. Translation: CASSLEGIAGAYEQYF.

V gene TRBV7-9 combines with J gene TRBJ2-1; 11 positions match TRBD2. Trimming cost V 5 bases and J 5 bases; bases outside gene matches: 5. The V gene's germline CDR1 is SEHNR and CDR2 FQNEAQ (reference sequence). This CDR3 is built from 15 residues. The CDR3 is CASSETSGGHNEQFF. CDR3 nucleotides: TGTGCCAGCAGCGAAACTAGCGGGGGTCACAATGAGCAGTTCTTC.

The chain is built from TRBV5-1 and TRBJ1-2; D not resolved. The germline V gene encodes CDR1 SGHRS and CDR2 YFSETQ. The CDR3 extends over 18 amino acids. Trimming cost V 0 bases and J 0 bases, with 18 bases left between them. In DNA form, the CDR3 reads TGCGCCAGCAGCTTGGGAGTGGATACGGGTCGAGCTAACTATGGCTACACCTTC. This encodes CASSLGVDTGRANYGYTF.

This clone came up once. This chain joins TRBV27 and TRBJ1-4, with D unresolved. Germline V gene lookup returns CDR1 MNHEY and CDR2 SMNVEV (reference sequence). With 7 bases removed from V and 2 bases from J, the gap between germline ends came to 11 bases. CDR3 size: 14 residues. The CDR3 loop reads CASKGPATNEKLFF. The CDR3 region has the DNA TGTGCCAGCAAAGGTCCAGCGACTAATGAAAAACTGTTTTTT.